What follows describes a single TCR beta chain. Profiling relied on immunoSEQ multiplex PCR, and the TCRdb table lists in-frame clones only, not all of them. The profile covers around 2,000,000 clones, with around 96% appearing a single time and 0.85% to 1.2% taken by the ten largest. The data stem from a study of shared clonotypes between healthy human individuals. Germline values: CDR1 SGHVS, CDR2 FQNEAQ. The V gene end was trimmed by 1 base and the J gene end by 4 bases; junction bases not matched to a gene: 7. This CDR3 is built from 16 residues. The naive CD8 population came from CD45RO-negative cells selected for CCR7, without terminally differentiated effector memory CD45RA+ cells.

This TCR was sampled from a man between 18 and 35 years old in good health. The chain joins TRBV7-8 to TRBJ2-1; the match to TRBD1 covers 7 bases. Sequencing was performed on naive CD8+ T cells sorted from blood. CDR3 protein: CASSLGAGTDYNEQFF. DNA of the CDR3: TGTGCCAGCAGCTTAGGAGCCGGGACAGATTACAATGAGCAGTTCTTC.